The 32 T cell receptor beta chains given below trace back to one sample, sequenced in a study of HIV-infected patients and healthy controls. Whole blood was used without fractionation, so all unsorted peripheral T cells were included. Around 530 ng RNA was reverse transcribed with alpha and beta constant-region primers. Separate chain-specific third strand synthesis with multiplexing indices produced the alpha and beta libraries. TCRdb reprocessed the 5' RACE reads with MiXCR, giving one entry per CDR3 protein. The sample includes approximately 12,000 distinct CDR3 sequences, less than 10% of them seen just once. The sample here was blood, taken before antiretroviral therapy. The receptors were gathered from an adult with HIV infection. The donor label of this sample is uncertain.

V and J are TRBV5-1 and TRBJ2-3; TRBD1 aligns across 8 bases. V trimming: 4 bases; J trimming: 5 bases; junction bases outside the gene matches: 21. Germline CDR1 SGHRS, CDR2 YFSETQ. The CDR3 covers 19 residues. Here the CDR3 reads CASSPNQYYRQGLVDTQYF. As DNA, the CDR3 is TGCGCCAGCAGCCCGAATCAATACTACCGACAGGGGTTGGTAGATACGCAGTATTTT.

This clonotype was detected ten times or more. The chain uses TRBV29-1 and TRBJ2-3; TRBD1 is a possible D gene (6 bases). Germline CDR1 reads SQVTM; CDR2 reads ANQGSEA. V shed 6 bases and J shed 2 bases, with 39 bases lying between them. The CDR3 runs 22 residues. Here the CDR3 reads CSVTGHHAPPTDLQQNTDTQYF. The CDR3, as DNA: TGCAGCGTGACAGGCCATCACGCACCCCCTACCGACTTACAACAAAACACAGATACGCAGTATTTT.

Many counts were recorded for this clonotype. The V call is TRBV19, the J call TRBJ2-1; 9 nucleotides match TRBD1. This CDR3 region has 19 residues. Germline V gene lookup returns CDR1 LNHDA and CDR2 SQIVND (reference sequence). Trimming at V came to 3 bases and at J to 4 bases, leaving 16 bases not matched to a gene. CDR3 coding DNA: TGTGCCAGTAGTATGCAGACTACAGGAACAGGGGGCCGGTACAATGAGCAGTTCTTC. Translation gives CASSMQTTGTGGRYNEQFF.

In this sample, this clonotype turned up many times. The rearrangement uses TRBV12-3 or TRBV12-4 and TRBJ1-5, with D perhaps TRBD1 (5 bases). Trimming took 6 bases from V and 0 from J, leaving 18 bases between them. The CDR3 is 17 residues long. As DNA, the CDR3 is TGTGCCAGCAGCTTTGTGGGGGGTGTTTATAGCAATCAGCCCCAGCATTTT. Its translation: CASSFVGGVYSNQPQHF.

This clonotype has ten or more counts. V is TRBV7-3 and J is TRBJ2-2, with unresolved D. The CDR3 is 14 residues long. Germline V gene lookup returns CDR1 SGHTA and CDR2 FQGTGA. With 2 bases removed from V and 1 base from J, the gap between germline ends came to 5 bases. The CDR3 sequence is CASSLSGNTGELFF. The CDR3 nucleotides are TGTGCCAGCAGCTTATCGGGGAACACCGGGGAGCTGTTTTTT.

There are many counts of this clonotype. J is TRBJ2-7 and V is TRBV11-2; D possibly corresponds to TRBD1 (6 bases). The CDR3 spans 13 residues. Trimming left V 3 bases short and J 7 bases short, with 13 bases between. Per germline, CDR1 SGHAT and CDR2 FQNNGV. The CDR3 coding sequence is TGTGCCAGCAGCTTGTTGGGGGCTGGAGAGCAGTACTTC. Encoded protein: CASSLLGAGEQYF.

The CDR3 is CASSQDVMVQVYGYTF. The CDR3 bases are TGCGCCAGCAGCCAAGATGTAATGGTTCAAGTCTATGGCTACACCTTC. The chain employs TRBV4-3 and TRBJ1-2; D unresolved. The CDR3 runs 16 residues. Germline V gene data show CDR1 as LGHNA and CDR2 as YSLEER. Trimming removed 0 bases from V and 4 bases from J, with 15 bases in between.

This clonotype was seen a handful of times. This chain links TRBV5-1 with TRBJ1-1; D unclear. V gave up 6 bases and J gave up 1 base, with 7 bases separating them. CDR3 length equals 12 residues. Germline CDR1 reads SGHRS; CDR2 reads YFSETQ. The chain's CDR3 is CASNNPNTEAFF. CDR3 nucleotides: TGCGCCAGCAACAACCCGAACACTGAAGCTTTCTTT. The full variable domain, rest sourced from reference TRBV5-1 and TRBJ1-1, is KAGVTQTPRYLIKTRGQQVTLSCSPISGHRSVSWYQQTPGQGLQFLFEYFSETQRNKGNFPGRFSGRQFSNSRSEMNVSTLELGDSALYLCASNNPNTEAFFGQGTRLTVV.

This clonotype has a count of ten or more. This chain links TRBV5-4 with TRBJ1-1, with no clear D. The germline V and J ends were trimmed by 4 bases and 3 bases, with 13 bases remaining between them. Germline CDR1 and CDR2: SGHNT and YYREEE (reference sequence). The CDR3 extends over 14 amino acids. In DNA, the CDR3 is TGTGCCAGCAGCCCCCTAATGGGCCACACTGAAGCTTTCTTT. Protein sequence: CASSPLMGHTEAFF.

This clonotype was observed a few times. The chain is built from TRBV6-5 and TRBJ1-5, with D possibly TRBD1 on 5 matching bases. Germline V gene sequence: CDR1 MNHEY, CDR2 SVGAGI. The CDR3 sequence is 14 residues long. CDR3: CATRPLGGSQPQHF. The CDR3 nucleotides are TGTGCTACCAGACCCCTGGGGGGGAGTCAGCCCCAGCATTTT.

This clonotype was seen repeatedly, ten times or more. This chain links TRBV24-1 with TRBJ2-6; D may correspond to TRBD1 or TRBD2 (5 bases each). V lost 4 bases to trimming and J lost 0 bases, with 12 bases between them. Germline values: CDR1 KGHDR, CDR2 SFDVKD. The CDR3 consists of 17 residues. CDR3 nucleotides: TGTGCCACCAGTGAATGGGACGAGAGCTCTGGGGCCAACGTCCTGACTTTC. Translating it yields CATSEWDESSGANVLTF.

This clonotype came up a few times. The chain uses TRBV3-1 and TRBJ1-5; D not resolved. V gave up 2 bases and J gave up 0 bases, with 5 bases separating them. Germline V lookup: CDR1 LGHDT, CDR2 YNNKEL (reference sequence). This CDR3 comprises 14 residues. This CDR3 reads CASSQRSSNQPQHF. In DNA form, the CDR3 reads TGTGCCAGCAGCCAACGAAGTAGCAATCAGCCCCAGCATTTT.

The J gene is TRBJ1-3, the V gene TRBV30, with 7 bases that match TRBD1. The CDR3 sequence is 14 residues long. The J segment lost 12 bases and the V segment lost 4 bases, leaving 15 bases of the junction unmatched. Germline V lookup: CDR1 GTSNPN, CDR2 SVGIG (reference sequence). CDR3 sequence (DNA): TGTGCCTGGACCCACGACGCCCGACAGGGAGACATATATTTT. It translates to CAWTHDARQGDIYF.

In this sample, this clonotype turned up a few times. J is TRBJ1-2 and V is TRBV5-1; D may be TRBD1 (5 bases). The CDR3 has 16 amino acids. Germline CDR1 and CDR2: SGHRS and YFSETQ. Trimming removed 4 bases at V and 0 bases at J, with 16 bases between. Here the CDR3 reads CASSLDSISSNYGYTF. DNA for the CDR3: TGCGCCAGCAGCCTCGACAGCATCTCGTCTAACTATGGCTACACCTTC.

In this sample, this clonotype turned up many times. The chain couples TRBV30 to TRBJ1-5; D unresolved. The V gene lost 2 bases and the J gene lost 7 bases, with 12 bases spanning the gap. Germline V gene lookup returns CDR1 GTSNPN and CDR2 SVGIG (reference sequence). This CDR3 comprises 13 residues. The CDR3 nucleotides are TGTGCCTGGAGTCTAGTGCCTCGCCAGCCCCAGCATTTT. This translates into CAWSLVPRQPQHF.

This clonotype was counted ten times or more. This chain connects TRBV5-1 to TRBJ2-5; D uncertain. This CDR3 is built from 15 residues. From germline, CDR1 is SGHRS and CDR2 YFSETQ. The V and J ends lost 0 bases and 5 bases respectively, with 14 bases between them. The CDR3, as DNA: TGCGCCAGCAGCTTGGGGTCAGTCTCAACGGAGACCCAGTACTTC. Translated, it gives CASSLGSVSTETQYF. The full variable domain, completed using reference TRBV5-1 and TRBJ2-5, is KAGVTQTPRYLIKTRGQQVTLSCSPISGHRSVSWYQQTPGQGLQFLFEYFSETQRNKGNFPGRFSGRQFSNSRSEMNVSTLELGDSALYLCASSLGSVSTETQYFGPGTRLLVL.

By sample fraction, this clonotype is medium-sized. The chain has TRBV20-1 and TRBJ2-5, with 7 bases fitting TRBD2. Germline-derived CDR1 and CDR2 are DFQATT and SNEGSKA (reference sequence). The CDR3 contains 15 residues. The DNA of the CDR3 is TGCAGCCCTTCGCTAGCGGCAACCGCCGGGGAGACCCAGTACTTC. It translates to CSPSLAATAGETQYF.

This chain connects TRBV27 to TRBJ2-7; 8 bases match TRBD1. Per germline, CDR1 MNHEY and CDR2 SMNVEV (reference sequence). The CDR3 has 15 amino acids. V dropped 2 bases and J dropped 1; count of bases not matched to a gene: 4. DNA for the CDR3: TGTGCCAGCAGTTTAGGGCAGGGGGCTTCCTACGAGCAGTACTTC. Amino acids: CASSLGQGASYEQYF.

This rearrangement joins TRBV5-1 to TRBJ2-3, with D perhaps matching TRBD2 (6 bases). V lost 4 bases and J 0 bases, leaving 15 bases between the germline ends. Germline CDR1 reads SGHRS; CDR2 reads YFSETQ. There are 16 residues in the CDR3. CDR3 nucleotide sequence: TGCGCCAGCAGCCAGGTTGGCGGGGTTAGCACAGATACGCAGTATTTT. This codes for CASSQVGGVSTDTQYF. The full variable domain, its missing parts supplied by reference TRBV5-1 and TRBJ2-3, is KAGVTQTPRYLIKTRGQQVTLSCSPISGHRSVSWYQQTPGQGLQFLFEYFSETQRNKGNFPGRFSGRQFSNSRSEMNVSTLELGDSALYLCASSQVGGVSTDTQYFGPGTRLTVL.

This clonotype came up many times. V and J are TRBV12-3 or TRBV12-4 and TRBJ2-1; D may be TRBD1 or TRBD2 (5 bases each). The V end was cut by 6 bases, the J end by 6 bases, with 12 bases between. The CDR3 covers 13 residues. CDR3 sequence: CASRGPGRNEQFF. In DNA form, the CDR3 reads TGTGCCAGCAGGGGGCCGGGGCGCAATGAGCAGTTCTTC.

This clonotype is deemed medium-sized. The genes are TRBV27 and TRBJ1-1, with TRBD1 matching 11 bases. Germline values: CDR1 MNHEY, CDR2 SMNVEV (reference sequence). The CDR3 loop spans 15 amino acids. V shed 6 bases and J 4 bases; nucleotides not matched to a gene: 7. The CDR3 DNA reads TGTGCCAGCAGCGGCACCGGGACAGGGGGCACTGAAGCTTTCTTT. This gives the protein CASSGTGTGGTEAFF.

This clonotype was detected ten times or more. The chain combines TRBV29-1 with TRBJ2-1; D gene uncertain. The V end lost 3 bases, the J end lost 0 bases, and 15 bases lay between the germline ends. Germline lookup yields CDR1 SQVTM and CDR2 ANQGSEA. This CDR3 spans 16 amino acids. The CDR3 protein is CSVESWAGSSYNEQFF. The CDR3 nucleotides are TGCAGCGTTGAGAGTTGGGCAGGAAGCTCCTACAATGAGCAGTTCTTC.

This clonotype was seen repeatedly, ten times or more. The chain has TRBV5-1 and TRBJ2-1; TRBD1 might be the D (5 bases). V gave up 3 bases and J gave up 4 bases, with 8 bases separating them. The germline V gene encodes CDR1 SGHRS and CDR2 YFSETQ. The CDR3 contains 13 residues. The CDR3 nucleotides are TGCGCCAGCAGCTCGGACAATTACAATGAGCAGTTCTTC. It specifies CASSSDNYNEQFF.

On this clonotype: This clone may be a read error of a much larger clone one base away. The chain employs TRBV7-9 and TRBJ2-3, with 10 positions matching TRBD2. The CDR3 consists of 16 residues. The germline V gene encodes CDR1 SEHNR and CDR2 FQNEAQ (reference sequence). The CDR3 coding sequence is TGTGGCAGCAGCACTATAAGGACTAGCGGTTCAGATACGCAGTATTTT. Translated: CGSSTIRTSGSDTQYF.

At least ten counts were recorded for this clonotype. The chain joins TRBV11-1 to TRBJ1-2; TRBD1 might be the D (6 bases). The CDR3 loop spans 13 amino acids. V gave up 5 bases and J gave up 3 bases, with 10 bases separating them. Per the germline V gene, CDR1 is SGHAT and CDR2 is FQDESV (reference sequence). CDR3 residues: CASSGDNYYGYTF. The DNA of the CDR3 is TGTGCCAGCAGCGGGGACAATTACTATGGCTACACCTTC. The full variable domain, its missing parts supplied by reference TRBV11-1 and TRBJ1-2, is EAEVAQSPRYKITEKSQAVAFWCDPISGHATLYWYRQILGQGPELLVQFQDESVVDDSQLPKDRFSAERLKGVDSTLKIQPAELGDSAMYLCASSGDNYYGYTFGSGTRLTVV.

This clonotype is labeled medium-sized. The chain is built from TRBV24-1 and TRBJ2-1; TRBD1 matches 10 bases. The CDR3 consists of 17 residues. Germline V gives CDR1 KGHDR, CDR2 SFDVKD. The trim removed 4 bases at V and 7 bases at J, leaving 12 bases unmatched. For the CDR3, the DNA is TGTGCCACCAGTGACCCGACAGGGGGCGAGATGGAAAATGAGCAGTTCTTC. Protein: CATSDPTGGEMENEQFF.

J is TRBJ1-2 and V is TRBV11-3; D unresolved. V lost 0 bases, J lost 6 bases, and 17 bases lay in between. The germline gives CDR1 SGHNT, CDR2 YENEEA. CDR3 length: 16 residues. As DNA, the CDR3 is TGTGCCAGCAGCTTAGACGGAACAGAGGGAAGTGATGGCTACACCTTC. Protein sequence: CASSLDGTEGSDGYTF.

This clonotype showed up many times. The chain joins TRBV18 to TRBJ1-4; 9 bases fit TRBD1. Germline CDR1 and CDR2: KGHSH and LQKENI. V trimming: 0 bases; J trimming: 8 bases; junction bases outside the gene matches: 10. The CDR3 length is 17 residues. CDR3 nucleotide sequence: TGTGCCAGCTCACCACCAGACACAGGGGGCAGTGGCGAAAAACTGTTTTTT. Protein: CASSPPDTGGSGEKLFF.

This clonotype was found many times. CDR3 residues: CASSLTGRGTEAFF. The CDR3 coding sequence is TGTGCCAGCAGCCTGACAGGGCGGGGCACTGAAGCTTTCTTT. The gene calls are TRBV7-3 and TRBJ1-1; 7 positions match TRBD1. CDR1 is SGHTA, CDR2 FQGTGA, per germline. This CDR3 contains 14 residues. V trimming: 5 bases; J trimming: 4 bases; junction bases outside the gene matches: 7. Full variable domain (outside the CDR3, taken from reference TRBV7-3 and TRBJ1-1): GAGVSQTPSNKVTEKGKYVELRCDPISGHTALYWYRQSLGQGPEFLIYFQGTGAADDSGLPNDRFFAVRPEGSVSTLKIQRTERGDSAVYLCASSLTGRGTEAFFGQGTRLTVV.

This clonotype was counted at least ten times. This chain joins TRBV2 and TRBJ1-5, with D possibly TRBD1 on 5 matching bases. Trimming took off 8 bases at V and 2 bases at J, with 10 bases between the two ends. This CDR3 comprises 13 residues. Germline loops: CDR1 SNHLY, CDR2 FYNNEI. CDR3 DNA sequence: TGTGCCAGCGGGGGGACCGGCAATCAGCCCCAGCATTTT. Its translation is CASGGTGNQPQHF. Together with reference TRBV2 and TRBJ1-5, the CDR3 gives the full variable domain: EPEVTQTPSHQVTQMGQEVILRCVPISNHLYFYWYRQILGQKVEFLVSFYNNEISEKSEIFDDQFSVERPDGSNFTLKIRSTKLEDSAMYFCASGGTGNQPQHFGDGTRLSIL.

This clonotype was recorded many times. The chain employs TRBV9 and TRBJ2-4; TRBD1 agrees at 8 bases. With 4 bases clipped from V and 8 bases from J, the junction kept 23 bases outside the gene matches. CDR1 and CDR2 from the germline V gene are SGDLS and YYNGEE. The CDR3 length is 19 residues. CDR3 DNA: TGTGCCAGCAGCCCCCGGACAGGGATCTCCGTATCTGGCGTGGACATTCAGTACTTC. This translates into CASSPRTGISVSGVDIQYF.

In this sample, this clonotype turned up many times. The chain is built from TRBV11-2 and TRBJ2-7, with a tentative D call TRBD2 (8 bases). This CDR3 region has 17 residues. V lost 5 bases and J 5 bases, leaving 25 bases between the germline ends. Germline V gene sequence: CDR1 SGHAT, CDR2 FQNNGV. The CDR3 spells CASSTLGTDAGGDEQYF. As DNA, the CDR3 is TGTGCCAGCAGCACGCTCGGGACAGATGCCGGGGGGGACGAGCAGTACTTC.